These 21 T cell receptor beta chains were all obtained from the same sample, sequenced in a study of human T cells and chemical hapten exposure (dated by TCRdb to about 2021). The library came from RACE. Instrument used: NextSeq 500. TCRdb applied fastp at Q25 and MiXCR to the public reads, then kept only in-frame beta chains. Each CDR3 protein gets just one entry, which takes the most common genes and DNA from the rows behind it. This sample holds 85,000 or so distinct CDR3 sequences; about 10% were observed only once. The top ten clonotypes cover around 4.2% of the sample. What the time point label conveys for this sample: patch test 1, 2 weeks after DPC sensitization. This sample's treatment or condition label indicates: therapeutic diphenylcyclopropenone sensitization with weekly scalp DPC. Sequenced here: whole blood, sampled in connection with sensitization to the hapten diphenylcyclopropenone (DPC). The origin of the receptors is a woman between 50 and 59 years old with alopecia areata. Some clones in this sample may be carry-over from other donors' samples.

CDR3 residues: CASSVEGGLSYNEQFF. In nucleotides, the CDR3 is TGTGCCAGCAGCGTAGAGGGGGGCCTCTCCTACAATGAGCAGTTCTTC. This chain connects TRBV9 to TRBJ2-1; D is perhaps TRBD1 or TRBD2 (6 bases each). Trimming removed 0 bases at V and 0 bases at J, with 10 bases between. CDR3 length: 16 residues. From germline, CDR1 is SGDLS and CDR2 YYNGEE.

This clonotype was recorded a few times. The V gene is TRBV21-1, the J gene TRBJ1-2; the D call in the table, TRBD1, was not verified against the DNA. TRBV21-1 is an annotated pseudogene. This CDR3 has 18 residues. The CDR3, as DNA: TGTGCCAGCAGCCAACCACACCGGGACAGGGCGTTCAACTATGGCTACACCTTC. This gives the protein CASSQPHRDRAFNYGYTF.

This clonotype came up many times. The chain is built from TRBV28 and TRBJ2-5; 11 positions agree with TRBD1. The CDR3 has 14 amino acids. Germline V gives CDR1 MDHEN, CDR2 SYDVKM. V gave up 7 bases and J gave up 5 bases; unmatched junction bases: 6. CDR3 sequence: CASTGQGAGETQYF. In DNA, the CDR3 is TGTGCCAGCACTGGACAGGGGGCCGGTGAGACCCAGTACTTC.

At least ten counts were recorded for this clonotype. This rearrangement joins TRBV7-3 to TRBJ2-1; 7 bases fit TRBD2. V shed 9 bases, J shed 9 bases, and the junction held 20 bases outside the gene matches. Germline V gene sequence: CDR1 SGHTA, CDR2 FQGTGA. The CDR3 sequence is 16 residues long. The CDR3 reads CASRPQAGIRGGEQFF. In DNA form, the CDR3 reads TGTGCCAGTAGGCCCCAAGCGGGAATCCGAGGCGGTGAGCAGTTCTTC. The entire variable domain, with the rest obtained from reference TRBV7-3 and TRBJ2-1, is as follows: GAGVSQTPSNKVTEKGKYVELRCDPISGHTALYWYRQSLGQGPEFLIYFQGTGAADDSGLPNDRFFAVRPEGSVSTLKIQRTERGDSAVYLCASRPQAGIRGGEQFFGPGTRLTVL.

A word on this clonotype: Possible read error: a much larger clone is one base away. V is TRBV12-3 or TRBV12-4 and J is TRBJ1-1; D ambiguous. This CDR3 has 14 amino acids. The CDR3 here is CANSLSDVNTEAFF. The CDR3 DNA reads TGTGCCAACAGTCTATCGGATGTAAACACTGAAGCTTTCTTT.

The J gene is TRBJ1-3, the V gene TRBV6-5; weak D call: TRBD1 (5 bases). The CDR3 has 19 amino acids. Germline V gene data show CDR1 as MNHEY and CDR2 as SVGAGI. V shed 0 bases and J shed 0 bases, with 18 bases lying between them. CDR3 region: CASSYSRSGARASGNTIYF. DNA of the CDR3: TGTGCCAGCAGTTACTCGAGGAGTGGGGCGAGGGCCTCTGGAAACACCATATATTTT.

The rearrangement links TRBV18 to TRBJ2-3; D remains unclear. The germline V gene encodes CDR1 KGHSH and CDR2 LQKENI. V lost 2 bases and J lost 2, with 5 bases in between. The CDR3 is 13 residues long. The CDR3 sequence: CASSPVTTDTQYF. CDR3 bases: TGTGCCAGCTCACCAGTCACCACAGATACGCAGTATTTT. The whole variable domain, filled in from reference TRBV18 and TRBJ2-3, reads NAGVMQNPRHLVRRRGQEARLRCSPMKGHSHVYWYRQLPEEGLKFMVYLQKENIIDESGMPKERFSAEFPKEGPSILRIQQVVRGDSAAYFCASSPVTTDTQYFGPGTRLTVL.

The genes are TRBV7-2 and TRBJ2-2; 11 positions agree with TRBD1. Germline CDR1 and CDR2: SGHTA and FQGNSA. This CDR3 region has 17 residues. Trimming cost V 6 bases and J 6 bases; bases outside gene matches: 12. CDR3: CASRTPGQGARSGELFF. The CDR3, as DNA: TGTGCCAGCAGGACTCCCGGACAGGGGGCCCGATCCGGGGAGCTGTTTTTT. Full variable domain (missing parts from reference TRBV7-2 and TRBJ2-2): GAGVSQSPSNKVTEKGKDVELRCDPISGHTALYWYRQSLGQGLEFLIYFQGNSAPDKSGLPSDRFSAERTGGSVSTLTIQRTQQEDSAVYLCASRTPGQGARSGELFFGEGSRLTVL.

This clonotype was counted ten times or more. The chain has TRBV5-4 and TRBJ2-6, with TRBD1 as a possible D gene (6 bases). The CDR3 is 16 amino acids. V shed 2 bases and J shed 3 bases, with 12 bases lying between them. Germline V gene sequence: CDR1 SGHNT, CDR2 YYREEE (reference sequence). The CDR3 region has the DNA TGTGCCAGCAGCTTCCAGGGGTTAGATGGGGCCAACGTCCTGACTTTC. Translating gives CASSFQGLDGANVLTF.

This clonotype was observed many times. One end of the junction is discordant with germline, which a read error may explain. The CDR3 nucleotides read TGTGCTAGCAGCTTAAGCAGGAACACTGAAGCTTTCTTT. It encodes CASSLSRNTEAFF. The rearrangement links TRBV7-7 to TRBJ1-1; D is undetermined. Germline-derived CDR1 and CDR2 are SSHAT and FNYEAQ (reference sequence). The CDR3 is 13 residues long. The full variable domain, completed using reference TRBV7-7 and TRBJ1-1, is GAGVSQSPRYKVTKRGQDVTLRCDPISSHATLYWYQQALGQGPEFLTYFNYEAQPDKSGLPSDRFSAERPEGSISTLTIQRTEQRDSAMYRCASSLSRNTEAFFGQGTRLTVV.

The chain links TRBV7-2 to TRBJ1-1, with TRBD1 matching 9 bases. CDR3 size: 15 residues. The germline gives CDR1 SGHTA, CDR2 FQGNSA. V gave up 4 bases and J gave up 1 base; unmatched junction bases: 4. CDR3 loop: CASSSGTGPNTEAFF. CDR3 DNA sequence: TGTGCCAGCAGCTCCGGGACAGGGCCGAACACTGAAGCTTTCTTT.

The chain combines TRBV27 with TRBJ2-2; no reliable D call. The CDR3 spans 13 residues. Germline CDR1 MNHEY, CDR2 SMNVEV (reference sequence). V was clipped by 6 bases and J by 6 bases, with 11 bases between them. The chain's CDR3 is CASSPIASGELFF. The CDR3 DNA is TGTGCCAGCAGCCCCATTGCGTCCGGGGAGCTGTTTTTT.

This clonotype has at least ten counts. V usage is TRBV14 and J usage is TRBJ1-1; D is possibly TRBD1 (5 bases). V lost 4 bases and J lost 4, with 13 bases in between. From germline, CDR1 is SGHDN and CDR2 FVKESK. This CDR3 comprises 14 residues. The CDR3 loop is CASSRGNRITEAFF. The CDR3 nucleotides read TGTGCCAGCAGCCGGGGGAACCGAATCACTGAAGCTTTCTTT.

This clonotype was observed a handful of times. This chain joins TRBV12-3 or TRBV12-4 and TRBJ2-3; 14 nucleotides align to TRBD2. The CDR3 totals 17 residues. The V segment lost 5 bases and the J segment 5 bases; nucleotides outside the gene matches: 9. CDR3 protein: CASSLPGLAGGRDTQYF. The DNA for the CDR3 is TGTGCCAGCAGTCTACCCGGACTAGCGGGGGGCAGAGATACGCAGTATTTT.

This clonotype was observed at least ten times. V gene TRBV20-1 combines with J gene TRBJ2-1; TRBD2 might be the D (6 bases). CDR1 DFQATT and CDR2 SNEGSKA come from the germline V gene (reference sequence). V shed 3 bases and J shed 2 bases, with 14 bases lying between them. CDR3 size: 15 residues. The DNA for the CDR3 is TGCAGTGCTAGGGGCGGCGGGGTTACCTACAATGAGCAGTTCTTC. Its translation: CSARGGGVTYNEQFF.

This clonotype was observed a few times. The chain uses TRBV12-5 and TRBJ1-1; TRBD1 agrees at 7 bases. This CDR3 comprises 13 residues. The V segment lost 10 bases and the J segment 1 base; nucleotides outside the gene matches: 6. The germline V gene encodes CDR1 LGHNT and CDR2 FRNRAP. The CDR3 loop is CATERQGNTEAFF. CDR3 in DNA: TGTGCTACAGAGAGACAGGGGAACACTGAAGCTTTCTTT.

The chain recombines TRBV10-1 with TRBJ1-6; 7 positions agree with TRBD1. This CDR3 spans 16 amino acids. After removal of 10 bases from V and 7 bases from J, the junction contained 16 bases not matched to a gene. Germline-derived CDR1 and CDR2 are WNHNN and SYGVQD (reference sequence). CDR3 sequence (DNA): TGCGCCAACGGATATGAGGGGGCTTTAGGGAATTCACCCCTCCACTTT. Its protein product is CANGYEGALGNSPLHF.

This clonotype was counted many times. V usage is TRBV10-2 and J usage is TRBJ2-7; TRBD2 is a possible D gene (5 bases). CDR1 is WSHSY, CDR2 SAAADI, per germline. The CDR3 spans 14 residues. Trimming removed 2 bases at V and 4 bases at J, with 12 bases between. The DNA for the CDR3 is TGCGCCAGCAGTGAGCCTAGCTCCCCGTACGAGCAGTACTTC. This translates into CASSEPSSPYEQYF.

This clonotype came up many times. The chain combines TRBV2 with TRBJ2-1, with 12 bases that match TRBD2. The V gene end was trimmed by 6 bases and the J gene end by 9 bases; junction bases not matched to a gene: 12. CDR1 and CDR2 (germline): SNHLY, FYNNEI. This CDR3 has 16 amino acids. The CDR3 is CASRDAASGRVGEQFF. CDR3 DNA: TGTGCCAGCAGAGACGCGGCTAGCGGGAGGGTCGGTGAGCAGTTCTTC.

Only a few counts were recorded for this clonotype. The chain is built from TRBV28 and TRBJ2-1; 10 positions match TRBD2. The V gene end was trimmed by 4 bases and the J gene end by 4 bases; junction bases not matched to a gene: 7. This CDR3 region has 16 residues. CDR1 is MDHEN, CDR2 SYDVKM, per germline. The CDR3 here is CASSSYLAGAYNEQFF. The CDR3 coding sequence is TGTGCCAGCAGTTCGTATCTAGCGGGAGCTTACAATGAGCAGTTCTTC. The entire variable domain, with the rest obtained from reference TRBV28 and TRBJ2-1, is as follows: DVKVTQSSRYLVKRTGEKVFLECVQDMDHENMFWYRQDPGLGLRLIYFSYDVKMKEKGDIPEGYSVSREKKERFSLILESASTNQTSMYLCASSSYLAGAYNEQFFGPGTRLTVL.

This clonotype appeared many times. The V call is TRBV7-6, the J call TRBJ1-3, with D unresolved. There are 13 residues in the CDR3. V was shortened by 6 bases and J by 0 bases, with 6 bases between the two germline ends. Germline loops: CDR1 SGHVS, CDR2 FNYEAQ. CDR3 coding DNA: TGTGCCAGCAGGGGAAACTCTGGAAACACCATATATTTT. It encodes CASRGNSGNTIYF.